This T cell receptor (beta chain) was obtained from a study of blood T cell repertoires in COVID-19. Across the whole study: Samples taken during acute and convalescent COVID-19 were collected in the United States, Italy and Spain. T cells, B-cell-depleted T cells, or PBMCs supplied cDNA or gDNA.

The CDR3 is 15 amino acids. Trimming removed 0 bases from V and 2 bases from J, with 5 bases in between. Germline CDR1 SGHAT, CDR2 FQNNGV. In the authors' workflow: Amplification of reference gene primers provided the estimated nucleated cell counts. Using immunoSEQ multiplex PCR, the repertoire was profiled, and TCRdb retains in-frame clones only, with some absent. That table is the source of V, J and clone size, and D and trimming were worked out from the DNA. The data contain approximately 250,000 clones, about 83% of them seen just once; the ten biggest clones take up around 5.9%. The sequenced material came from peripheral blood. The chain joins TRBV11-2 to TRBJ2-6; D unresolved. The sequence derives from a human donor in a cohort sampled during active COVID-19. The CDR3: CASSLDRAGANVLTF. The DNA for the CDR3 is TGTGCCAGCAGCTTAGACCGGGCTGGGGCCAACGTCCTGACTTTC. Variable domain in full (rest from reference TRBV11-2 and TRBJ2-6): EAGVAQSPRYKIIEKRQSVAFWCNPISGHATLYWYQQILGQGPKLLIQFQNNGVVDDSQLPKDRFSAERLKGVDSTLKIQPAKLEDSAVYLCASSLDRAGANVLTFGAGSRLTVL.